This T cell receptor beta chain was sequenced in a study of vaccination and CD4 T cells after COVID-19. The study sequenced cultured CD4+ T cell DNA using the Oncomine TCR Beta short-read assay. TCRdb itself ran the PCR reads through MiXCR, one entry per CDR3 protein. This sample yields about 26,000 distinct CDR3 sequences, of which approximately 40% are seen a single time; under 13% belongs to the top ten. This CDR3 comprises 14 residues. V was cut by 3 bases and J by 4 bases, with 13 bases left in between. Germline CDR1 SGHAT, CDR2 FQNNGV. The treatment was: approximately nine-day PBMC culture with coronavirus spike peptide pools or control peptides (ViraFEST assay). Notes on this clonotype: Its matching antigen is unknown.

This chain connects TRBV11-2 to TRBJ2-7; maybe TRBD2 (5 bases). Material: CD4+ T cells from blood, cultured in vitro. The receptor was isolated from a human donor who had recovered from COVID-19. The CDR3 DNA reads TGTGCCAGCAGCTTGAACACGGGGATGTACGAGCAGTACTTC. It translates to CASSLNTGMYEQYF.